The present entry profiles one T cell receptor (beta chain) with its context. What it binds is unknown. The naive CD8 population came from CD45RO-negative cells selected for CCR7, without terminally differentiated effector memory CD45RA+ cells. The V and J ends lost 1 base and 5 bases, in that order; junction bases with no gene match: 5. The CDR3 totals 15 residues. Germline CDR1 reads SNHLY; CDR2 reads FYNNEI. The sample belongs to a study of shared clonotypes between healthy human individuals. Study results and caveats: On the whole, naive subsets had larger estimated richness than memory subsets had.

At deep level, the assay was performed. About 30,000 T cell genomes (approximately 190 ng DNA) went into each sorted-subset replicate. Here immunoSEQ multiplex PCR was the method, and the copy in TCRdb shows in-frame clones only, minus some. The sample has about 1,900,000 clones; approximately 94% are singletons. The sequenced sample consisted of naive CD8+ T cells sorted from blood. The TCR was taken from a man aged 18-30 years in good health. The chain uses TRBV2 and TRBJ1-5; 7 nucleotides match TRBD1. CDR3 protein: CASSEDRGFDQPQHF. The CDR3 DNA reads as TGTGCCAGCAGTGAAGACAGGGGCTTTGATCAGCCCCAGCATTTT. Complete variable domain (other parts from reference TRBV2 and TRBJ1-5): EPEVTQTPSHQVTQMGQEVILRCVPISNHLYFYWYRQILGQKVEFLVSFYNNEISEKSEIFDDQFSVERPDGSNFTLKIRSTKLEDSAMYFCASSEDRGFDQPQHFGDGTRLSIL.